The rows below give T cell receptor beta chains drawn from one sample of a study of OX40 agonist ivuxolimab in advanced cancers. The method was immunoSEQ multiplex PCR; TCRdb's version includes in-frame clones alone and lacks a portion of them. The sample lists 71,000 or so clones, roughly 90% occurring once. The material was CD4+ or CD8+ T cells sorted from blood, obtained in a trial of the OX40 agonist ivuxolimab. These receptors all come from an adult with an advanced solid tumor such as melanoma, head and neck, liver or kidney cancer. Both conserved end residues are part of each CDR3. A D gene is named only where the DNA matches it firmly. Size is omitted from some rows. Given values are once, few, many or a class for expanded clones.

J gene | clone size | D gene | V gene | CDR3 protein | CDR3 DNA
TRBJ2-1 | - | - | TRBV2 | CASKWAREYNEQFF | TGTGCCAGCAAGTGGGCTCGTGAATATAATGAGCAGTTCTTC
TRBJ2-3 | once | - | TRBV2 | CASGEATFTDTQYF | TGTGCCAGCGGAGAGGCTACCTTCACAGATACGCAGTATTTT
TRBJ2-2 | - | - | TRBV28 | CASSPGQNTGELFF | TGTGCCAGCAGCCCCGGACAGAACACCGGGGAGCTGTTTTTT
TRBJ1-5 | - | - | TRBV19 | CASSFGTGQPQHF | TGTGCCAGTAGTTTCGGGACGGGTCAGCCCCAGCATTTT
TRBJ2-7 | few | TRBD1 | TRBV6-1 | CASSDRQGFSEQYF | TGTGCCAGCAGTGATAGACAGGGCTTCTCCGAGCAGTACTTC
TRBJ1-5 | - | - | TRBV28 | CASSSSGEGQPQHF | TGTGCCAGCAGTTCATCAGGGGAGGGTCAGCCCCAGCATTTT
TRBJ2-7 | - | - | TRBV5-4 | CASSLTGDSYEQYF | TGTGCCAGCAGCTTGACGGGGGACTCTTACGAGCAGTACTTC
TRBJ1-4 | - | TRBD1 | TRBV7-9 | CASSFLTGGREKLFF | TGTGCCAGCAGCTTTCTCACAGGGGGCCGTGAAAAACTGTTTTTT
TRBJ2-4 | - | - | TRBV28 | CASTGKNIQYF | TGTGCCAGCACTGGGAAGAACATTCAGTACTTC
TRBJ2-5 | - | - | TRBV12-5 | CASGFSSLVGRETQYF | TGTGCTAGTGGTTTTTCTTCCCTGGTTGGTAGAGAGACCCAGTACTTC
TRBJ1-1 | - | - | TRBV29-1 | CSAYTPGENTEAFF | TGCAGCGCTTATACGCCAGGGGAGAACACTGAAGCTTTCTTT
TRBJ2-2 | - | - | TRBV5-1 | CASTEGGELFF | TGCGCCAGCACCGAAGGCGGGGAGCTGTTTTTT
TRBJ2-1 | - | - | TRBV2 | CASRRTADEQFF | TGTGCCAGCAGGAGGACGGCGGATGAGCAGTTCTTC
TRBJ2-7 | - | - | TRBV7-2 | CASSPSSEQYF | TGTGCCAGCAGCCCAAGTAGCGAGCAGTACTTC
TRBJ2-1 | - | TRBD1 | TRBV6-5 | CASSYWGQDNEQFF | TGTGCCAGCAGTTACTGGGGACAGGACAATGAGCAGTTCTTC
TRBJ1-1 | few | - | TRBV18 | CASSPPGTRMNTEAFF | TGTGCCAGCTCACCACCAGGGACCCGCATGAACACTGAAGCTTTCTTT
TRBJ2-7 | - | - | TRBV19 | CASSRRAGNEQYF | TGTGCCAGTAGTAGGAGGGCCGGAAACGAGCAGTACTTC
TRBJ2-2 | - | - | TRBV28 | CASGLNGQGRAGELFF | TGTGCCAGCGGTTTAAACGGGCAGGGGCGGGCCGGGGAGCTGTTTTTT
TRBJ2-4 | - | TRBD1 | TRBV6-1 | CASTGGLSGNIQYF | TGTGCCAGCACAGGGGGCCTCAGTGGGAACATTCAGTACTTC
TRBJ2-7 | - | - | TRBV10-3 | CAISEPSGQYF | TGTGCCATCAGTGAGCCTAGTGGGCAGTACTTC
TRBJ2-4 | - | - | TRBV27 | CASSPSGGGQAYIQYF | TGTGCCAGCAGCCCCTCTGGGGGGGGGCAAGCGTACATTCAGTACTTC
TRBJ2-7 | - | TRBD2 | TRBV5-4 | CASSLEAGDLEQYF | TGTGCCAGCAGCTTAGAAGCGGGAGATCTCGAGCAGTACTTC
TRBJ2-2 | - | TRBD2 | TRBV6-1 | CASGGLASNTGELFF | TGTGCCAGCGGGGGACTAGCGTCGAACACCGGGGAGCTGTTTTTT
TRBJ1-1 | - | - | TRBV6-5 | CASSYGGVDTEAFF | TGTGCCAGCAGTTACGGGGGGGTGGACACTGAAGCTTTCTTT
TRBJ1-1 | - | - | TRBV10-1 | CASSESPGMETEAFF | TGCGCCAGCAGTGAGTCCCCAGGGATGGAGACTGAAGCTTTCTTT
TRBJ2-1 | once | TRBD1 | TRBV4-3 | CASSQDFVPGQGWFF | TGCGCCAGCAGCCAAGACTTTGTACCGGGACAGGGATGGTTCTTC
TRBJ2-1 | - | - | TRBV5-1 | CASSLVGGGGFF | TGCGCCAGCAGCTTGGTAGGTGGAGGGGGGTTCTTC
TRBJ2-5 | once | - | TRBV7-8 | CASSQISGTQYF | TGTGCCAGCAGCCAAATTTCGGGGACCCAGTACTTC
TRBJ2-2 | - | TRBD1 | TRBV5-1 | CASSLDGQGKSGELFF | TGCGCCAGCAGCTTGGACGGACAGGGAAAATCTGGGGAGCTGTTTTTT
TRBJ2-1 | - | TRBD2 | TRBV28 | CASSSMTLAGGLNEQFF | TGTGCCAGCAGTTCTATGACACTAGCGGGAGGCTTAAATGAGCAGTTCTTC
TRBJ2-7 | - | - | TRBV19 | CASSTSGYEQYF | TGTGCCAGTAGTACTTCAGGCTACGAGCAGTACTTC
TRBJ1-1 | - | - | TRBV30 | CAWSVLHPPEKAFF | TGTGCCTGGAGTGTACTTCATCCCCCAGAGAAAGCTTTCTTT
TRBJ2-2 | - | TRBD2 | TRBV10-3 | CAIPPSGRPVGELFF | TGTGCCATCCCCCCTAGCGGGAGGCCGGTCGGGGAGCTGTTTTTT
TRBJ1-4 | - | - | TRBV28 | CASSLGLGQGNEKLFF | TGTGCCAGCAGTTTAGGACTGGGGCAGGGTAATGAAAAACTGTTTTTT
TRBJ2-1 | - | - | TRBV14 | CASSHPSGPSESSYNEQFF | TGTGCCAGCAGCCATCCCAGTGGGCCGTCAGAGAGCTCCTACAATGAGCAGTTCTTC
TRBJ2-7 | - | - | TRBV19 | CASSISGPPFYEQYF | TGTGCCAGTAGTATCTCCGGGCCCCCGTTTTACGAGCAGTACTTC
TRBJ1-5 | - | - | TRBV6-1 | CASSELRGGSNQPQHF | TGTGCCAGCAGTGAATTGAGGGGAGGTAGCAATCAGCCCCAGCATTTT
TRBJ1-2 | - | - | TRBV6-6 | CASSRGGEAYGYTF | TGTGCCAGCAGTAGGGGCGGGGAGGCCTATGGCTACACCTTC
TRBJ1-5 | - | - | TRBV7-9 | CASSLVGQGHPQPQHF | TGTGCCAGCAGCTTAGTAGGGCAGGGGCATCCCCAGCCCCAGCATTTT
TRBJ2-3 | - | - | TRBV7-6 | CASSLAITGPGVLSTDTQYF | TGTGCCAGCAGCTTAGCTATAACGGGACCCGGAGTTCTTAGCACAGATACGCAGTATTTT
TRBJ2-3 | - | - | TRBV2 | CASYIISDTQYF | TGTGCCAGCTATATTATCTCAGATACGCAGTATTTT